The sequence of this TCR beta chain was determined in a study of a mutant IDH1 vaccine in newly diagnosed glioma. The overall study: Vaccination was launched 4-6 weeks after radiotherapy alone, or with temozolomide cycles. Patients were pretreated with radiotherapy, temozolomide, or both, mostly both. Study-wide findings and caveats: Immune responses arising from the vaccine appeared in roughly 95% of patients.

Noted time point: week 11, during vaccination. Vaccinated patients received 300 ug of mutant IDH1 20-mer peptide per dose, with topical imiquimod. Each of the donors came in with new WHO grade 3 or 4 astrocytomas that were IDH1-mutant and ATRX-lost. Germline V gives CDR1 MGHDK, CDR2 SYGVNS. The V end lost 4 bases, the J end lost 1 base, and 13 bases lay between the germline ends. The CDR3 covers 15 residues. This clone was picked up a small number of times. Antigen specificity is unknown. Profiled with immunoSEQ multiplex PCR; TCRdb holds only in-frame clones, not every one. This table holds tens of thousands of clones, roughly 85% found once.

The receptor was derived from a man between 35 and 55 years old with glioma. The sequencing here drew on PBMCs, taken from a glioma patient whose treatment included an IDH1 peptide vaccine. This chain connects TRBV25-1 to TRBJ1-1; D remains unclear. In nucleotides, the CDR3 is TGTGCCAGCAGTGGGGAGGAACGGGGGAACACTGAAGCTTTCTTT. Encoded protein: CASSGEERGNTEAFF. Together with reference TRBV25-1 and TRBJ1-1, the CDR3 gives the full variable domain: EADIYQTPRYLVIGTGKKITLECSQTMGHDKMYWYQQDPGMELHLIHYSYGVNSTEKGDLSSESTVSRIRTEHFPLTLESARPSHTSQYLCASSGEERGNTEAFFGQGTRLTVV.